The 11 T cell receptor beta chains in this list originate from one sample, sequenced in a study of T cell repertoires in cytomegalovirus infection. Antigen specificity for these receptors is unknown. MiXCR, run by TCRdb on the reads, gives a single entry per CDR3 protein. In the table there are approximately 110,000 distinct CDR3 sequences, around 10% of which are singletons. Sequenced sample: PBMCs, sequenced either directly or after in vitro stimulation (not recorded which). The receptors here all came from a human donor in good health (CMV status not recorded). Some clones in this sample may be carry-over from other donors' samples.

V usage is TRBV4-3 and J usage is TRBJ1-1; no clear D. V was pared by 3 bases and J by 1 base, with 6 bases between. CDR1 is LGHNA, CDR2 YSLEER, per germline. The CDR3 sequence is 13 residues long. DNA for the CDR3: TGCGCCAGCAGCCATACAGAGAACACTGAAGCTTTCTTT. Translating gives CASSHTENTEAFF.

This clonotype was observed at least ten times. This chain uses TRBV6-2 or TRBV6-3 with TRBJ2-7; 11 bases agree with TRBD2. With V trimmed by 8 bases and J by 4 bases, 7 bases remained unmatched. Per the germline V gene, CDR1 is MNHEY and CDR2 is SVGEGT. The CDR3 has 14 amino acids. This CDR3 is CASHTSGRWYEQYF. The CDR3 bases are TGTGCCAGCCACACTAGCGGGAGATGGTACGAGCAGTACTTC.

The CDR3 here is CASSPSRDRGDTQYF. In DNA form, the CDR3 reads TGTGCCAGCAGCCCATCCCGGGACAGGGGAGATACGCAGTATTTT. The chain couples TRBV7-2 to TRBJ2-3, with 10 bases aligning to TRBD1. Germline loops: CDR1 SGHTA, CDR2 FQGNSA. The trim removed 5 bases at V and 5 bases at J, leaving 7 bases unmatched. The CDR3 length is 15 residues.

This clonotype was counted many times. The V gene is TRBV20-1, the J gene TRBJ2-7, with D perhaps matching TRBD2 (5 bases). CDR3 length: 16 amino acids. V was pared by 0 bases and J by 6 bases, with 21 bases between. The germline V gene has CDR1 DFQATT and CDR2 SNEGSKA (reference sequence). CDR3 coding DNA: TGCAGTGCTAGAGACCAATCCGGACTGGCTGTGTTCGAGCAGTACTTC. It yields the protein CSARDQSGLAVFEQYF.

The chain links TRBV30 to TRBJ1-5; TRBD1 aligns across 7 bases. The CDR3 has 14 residues. V shed 2 bases, J shed 4 bases, and the junction held 5 bases outside the gene matches. Germline V gene data show CDR1 as GTSNPN and CDR2 as SVGIG (reference sequence). The CDR3 region is CAWSLQGGNQPQHF. CDR3 in DNA: TGTGCCTGGAGTCTCCAGGGGGGGAATCAGCCCCAGCATTTT.

The chain recombines TRBV19 with TRBJ2-1, with a tentative D call TRBD2 (5 bases). V was pared by 3 bases and J by 4 bases, with 10 bases between. The CDR3 consists of 14 residues. Germline assignment: CDR1 LNHDA and CDR2 SQIVND (reference sequence). DNA of the CDR3: TGTGCCAGTAGTATCCCGGGATTATACAATGAGCAGTTCTTC. Amino acid sequence: CASSIPGLYNEQFF.

This clonotype appeared a few times. The V and J genes are TRBV6-2 or TRBV6-3 and TRBJ1-1; D is ambiguous. The V and J ends lost 5 bases and 4 bases respectively, with 8 bases between them. The germline gives CDR1 MNHEY, CDR2 SVGEGT. There are 12 residues in the CDR3. CDR3: CASSQRATEAFF. In DNA form, the CDR3 reads TGTGCCAGCAGTCAACGGGCCACTGAAGCTTTCTTT.

This clonotype has a handful of counts. As DNA, the CDR3 is TGTGCCAGCAGAAACCGGGGGCCCGGCGGCACTGAAGCTTTCTTT. This gives the protein CASRNRGPGGTEAFF. The J gene is TRBJ1-1, the V gene TRBV5-4; D is possibly TRBD1 (6 bases). CDR1 and CDR2 (germline): SGHNT, YYREEE (reference sequence). Trimming cost V 5 bases and J 4 bases, with 18 bases left between them. This CDR3 has 15 residues.

This clonotype was observed many times. V and J are TRBV28 and TRBJ1-1; D not resolved. CDR3 length: 12 amino acids. Germline-derived CDR1 and CDR2 are MDHEN and SYDVKM. Trimming cost V 5 bases and J 7 bases, with 11 bases left between them. The CDR3 loop is CASSPPPFEAFF. CDR3 nucleotides: TGTGCCAGCAGTCCCCCCCCATTTGAAGCTTTCTTT.

This clonotype has just a few counts. V is TRBV12-3 or TRBV12-4 and J is TRBJ1-1; TRBD1 agrees at 9 bases. This CDR3 has 13 residues. The J segment lost 7 bases and the V segment lost 5 bases, leaving 5 bases of the junction unmatched. The CDR3 spells CASSMGTGFEAFF. The CDR3 bases are TGTGCCAGCAGTATGGGGACAGGGTTTGAAGCTTTCTTT.

The chain links TRBV7-6 to TRBJ2-1, with 7 bases lining up with TRBD2. The CDR3 runs to 14 residues. CDR1 and CDR2 from the germline V gene are SGHVS and FNYEAQ. Germline trimming cut 2 bases from V and 9 bases from J; bases unmatched to any gene: 7. The CDR3 spells CASSLRELALEQFF. CDR3 nucleotides: TGTGCCAGCAGCTTAAGGGAACTAGCGCTTGAGCAGTTCTTC.